The TCR beta chain described here comes from a study of blood T cell repertoires in COVID-19. For the study at large: Donors in the United States, Italy and Spain gave samples during acute or convalescent COVID-19. T cells, B-cell-depleted T cells, or PBMCs supplied cDNA or gDNA.

Per the study methods: Reference gene primer amplification in the assay estimated nucleated cell counts. Sequencing was performed with immunoSEQ multiplex PCR; in TCRdb, only in-frame clones are kept and a portion is missing. V and J calls plus clone size are reproduced from that table; the DNA served to infer D and trimming. The table shows about 64,000 clones, with about four fifths occurring only once. V lost 3 bases and J lost 0; bases outside the gene matches: 9. Germline CDR1 is SGHDT and CDR2 is YYEEEE. This CDR3 comprises 17 residues. The chain combines TRBV5-6 with TRBJ1-3, with 7 bases that match TRBD1. This clonotype was sampled from a human donor in a cohort sampled during active COVID-19. The sample comprised peripheral blood. The CDR3 sequence: CASSSIWTGISGNTIYF. CDR3 in DNA: TGTGCCAGCAGCTCAATATGGACAGGCATCTCTGGAAACACCATATATTTT.